There are a few counts of the clone carrying this T cell receptor (beta chain). Germline V CDR1 and CDR2: MNHEY, SMNVEV (reference sequence). V was trimmed by 5 bases and J by 0 bases, leaving 13 bases between them. This CDR3 is built from 16 residues. In TCRdb, the RT-PCR reads were re-called with MiXCR into one record per CDR3 protein. Of hundreds of thousands of distinct CDR3 sequences listed, 12% to 15% are singletons. This sequence originates from a female donor in good health, serving as a healthy control. The sequencing input was memory CD4+ T cells from blood. The gene calls are TRBV27 and TRBJ1-4; maybe TRBD1 (6 bases). CDR3 nucleotides: TGTGCCAGCAGTCCCCTAGGGGGTGCAACTAATGAAAAACTGTTTTTT. The encoded protein is CASSPLGGATNEKLFF.